This is a list of T cell receptor beta chains from one sample in a study of blood T cell repertoires in COVID-19. Measured with immunoSEQ multiplex PCR; TCRdb has only the in-frame clones, and not every one. The profile shows 100,000 to 150,000 clones, about 93% of them singletons. The sequencing sample was made of peripheral blood. The receptors originated from a man over 45 with COVID-19, enrolled during active disease. CDR3s leave out the opening cysteine and the closing phenylalanine or tryptophan.

V gene	J gene	CDR3 protein
TRBV5-4	TRBJ2-5	ASSLGLQETQY
TRBV7-2	TRBJ2-7	ASSPPTGSAYEQY
TRBV6-5	TRBJ1-6	ASSSNRDSISPLH
TRBV28	TRBJ2-5	ASSSPGQRQETQY
TRBV28	TRBJ1-5	ASSTWGGQGINQPQH
TRBV3-1/TRBV3-2	TRBJ1-1	ASSLGGKTEAF
TRBV2	TRBJ2-7	ASGRQEYYEQY
TRBV6-2/TRBV6-3	TRBJ2-1	ASRRPGLERNNEQF
TRBV19	TRBJ2-3	ASSIGFGTSGLTDTQY
TRBV21-1	TRBJ2-6	ASSKAGQAPTGANVLT
TRBV24-1	TRBJ1-6	ATKGQDNSPLH
TRBV5-6	TRBJ2-5	ASSPDSALETQY
TRBV5-1	TRBJ2-6	ASSLDRGGANVLT
TRBV18	TRBJ2-3	ASSPGSATADTQY
TRBV4-2	TRBJ2-3	ASSQVGREAATDTQY
TRBV4-1	TRBJ2-5	ASSQESGRGQETQY
TRBV18	TRBJ2-3	ASSRQISSDGSGDTQY
TRBV5-1	TRBJ1-2	ASSHLQGYGYT
TRBV2	TRBJ2-2	ASSDGGAGELF